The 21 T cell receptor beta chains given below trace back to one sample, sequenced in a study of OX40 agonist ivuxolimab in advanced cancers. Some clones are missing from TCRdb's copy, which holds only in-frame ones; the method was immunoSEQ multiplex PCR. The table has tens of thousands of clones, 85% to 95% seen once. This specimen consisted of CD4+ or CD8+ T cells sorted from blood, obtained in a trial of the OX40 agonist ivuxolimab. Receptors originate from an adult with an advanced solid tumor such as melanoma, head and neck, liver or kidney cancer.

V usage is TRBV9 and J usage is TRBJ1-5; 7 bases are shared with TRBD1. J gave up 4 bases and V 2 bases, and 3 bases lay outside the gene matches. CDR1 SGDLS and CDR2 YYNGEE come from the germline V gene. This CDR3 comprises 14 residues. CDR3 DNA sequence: TGTGCCAGCAGCGTCAGGGGGGGAAATCAGCCCCAGCATTTT. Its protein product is CASSVRGGNQPQHF.

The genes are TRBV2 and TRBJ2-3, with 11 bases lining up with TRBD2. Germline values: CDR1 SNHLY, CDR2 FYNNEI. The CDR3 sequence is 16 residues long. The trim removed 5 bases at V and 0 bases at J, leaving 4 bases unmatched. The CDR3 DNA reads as TGTGCCAGCAGTACCCTAGCGGGAGGTAGCACAGATACGCAGTATTTT. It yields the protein CASSTLAGGSTDTQYF. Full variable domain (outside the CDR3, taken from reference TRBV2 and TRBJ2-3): EPEVTQTPSHQVTQMGQEVILRCVPISNHLYFYWYRQILGQKVEFLVSFYNNEISEKSEIFDDQFSVERPDGSNFTLKIRSTKLEDSAMYFCASSTLAGGSTDTQYFGPGTRLTVL.

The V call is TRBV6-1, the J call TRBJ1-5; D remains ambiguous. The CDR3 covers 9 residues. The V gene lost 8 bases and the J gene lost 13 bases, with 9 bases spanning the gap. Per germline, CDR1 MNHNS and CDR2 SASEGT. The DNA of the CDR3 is TGTGCCAGCCCCCGCCTACAGCATTTT. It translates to CASPRLQHF.

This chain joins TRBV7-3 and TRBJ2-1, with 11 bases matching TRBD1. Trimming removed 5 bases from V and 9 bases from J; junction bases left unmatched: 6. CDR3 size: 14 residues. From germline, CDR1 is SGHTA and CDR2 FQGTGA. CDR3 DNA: TGTGCCAGCAGCGCCGGACAGGGGGCTGGTGAGCAGTTCTTC. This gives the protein CASSAGQGAGEQFF.

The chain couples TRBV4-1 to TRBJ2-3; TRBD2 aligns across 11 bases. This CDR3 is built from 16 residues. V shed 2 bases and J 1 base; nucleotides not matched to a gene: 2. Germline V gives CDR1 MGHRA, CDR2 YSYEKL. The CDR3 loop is CASSQTSGGRTDTQYF. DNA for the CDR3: TGCGCCAGCAGCCAAACTAGCGGGGGACGCACAGATACGCAGTATTTT.

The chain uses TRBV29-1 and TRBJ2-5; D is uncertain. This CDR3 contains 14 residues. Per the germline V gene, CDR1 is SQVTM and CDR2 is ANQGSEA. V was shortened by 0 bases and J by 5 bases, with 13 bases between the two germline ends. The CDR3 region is CSVEDGGSGETQYF. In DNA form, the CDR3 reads TGCAGCGTTGAAGATGGCGGCTCCGGGGAGACCCAGTACTTC.

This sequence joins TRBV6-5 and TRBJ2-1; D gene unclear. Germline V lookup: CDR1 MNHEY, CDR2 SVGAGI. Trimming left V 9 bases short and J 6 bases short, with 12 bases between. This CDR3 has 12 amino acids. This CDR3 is CASTQRSNEQFF. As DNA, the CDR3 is TGTGCCAGTACGCAAAGGAGCAATGAGCAGTTCTTC.

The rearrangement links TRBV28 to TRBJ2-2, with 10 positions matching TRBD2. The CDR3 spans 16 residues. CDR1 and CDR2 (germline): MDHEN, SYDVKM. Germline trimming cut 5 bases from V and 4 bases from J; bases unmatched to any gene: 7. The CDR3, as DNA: TGTGCCAGCAGTCCGATAGCGGGAGGAGGCACCGGGGAGCTGTTTTTT. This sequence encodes CASSPIAGGGTGELFF.

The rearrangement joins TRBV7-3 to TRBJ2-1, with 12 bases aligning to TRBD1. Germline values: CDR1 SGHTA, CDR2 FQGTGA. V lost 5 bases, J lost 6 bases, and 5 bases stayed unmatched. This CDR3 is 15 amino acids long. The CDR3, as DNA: TGTGCCAGCAGCGAGGGACAGGGGGCGAGCAATGAGCAGTTCTTC. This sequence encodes CASSEGQGASNEQFF.

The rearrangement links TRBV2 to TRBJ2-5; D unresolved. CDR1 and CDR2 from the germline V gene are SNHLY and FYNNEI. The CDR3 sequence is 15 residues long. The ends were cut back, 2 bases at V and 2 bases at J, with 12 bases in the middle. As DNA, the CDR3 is TGTGCCAGCAGTGAATACGCGTCCATTCAAGAGACCCAGTACTTC. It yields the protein CASSEYASIQETQYF.

In DNA form, the CDR3 reads TGTGCCAGCAGCTTCAGGGGTTCTAATGAAAAACTGTTTTTT. Translated: CASSFRGSNEKLFF. The V call is TRBV7-8, the J call TRBJ1-4, with D maybe TRBD1 (6 bases). The V gene lost 3 bases and the J gene lost 3 bases, with 8 bases spanning the gap. From germline, CDR1 is SGHVS and CDR2 FQNEAQ. The CDR3 runs 14 residues.

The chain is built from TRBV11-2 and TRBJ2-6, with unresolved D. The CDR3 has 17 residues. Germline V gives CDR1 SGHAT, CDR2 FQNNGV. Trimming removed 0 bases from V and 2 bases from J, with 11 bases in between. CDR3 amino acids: CASSLEYYLAGANVLTF. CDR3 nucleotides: TGTGCCAGCAGCTTAGAGTATTATCTGGCTGGGGCCAACGTCCTGACTTTC.

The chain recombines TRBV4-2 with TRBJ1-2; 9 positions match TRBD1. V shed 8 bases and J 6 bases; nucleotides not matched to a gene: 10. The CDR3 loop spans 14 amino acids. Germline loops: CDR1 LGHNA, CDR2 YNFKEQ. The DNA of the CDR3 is TGTGCCAGCCACCCAATGGGGACAGGGAATGGCTACACCTTC. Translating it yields CASHPMGTGNGYTF.

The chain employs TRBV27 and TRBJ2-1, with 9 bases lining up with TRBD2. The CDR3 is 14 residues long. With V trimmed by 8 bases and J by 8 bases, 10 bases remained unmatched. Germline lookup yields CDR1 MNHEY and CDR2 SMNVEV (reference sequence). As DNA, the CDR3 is TGTGCCAGCTGCCCCGGGACTAGCTCTGATGAGCAGTTCTTC. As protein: CASCPGTSSDEQFF.

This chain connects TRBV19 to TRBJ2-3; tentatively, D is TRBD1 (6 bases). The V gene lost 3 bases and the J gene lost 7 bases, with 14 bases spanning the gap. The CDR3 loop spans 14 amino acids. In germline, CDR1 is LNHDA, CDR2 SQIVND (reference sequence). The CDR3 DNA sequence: TGTGCCAGTAGTATTTTCTCGGACAGTCATACGCAGTATTTT. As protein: CASSIFSDSHTQYF.

The CDR3 is CASSQDSLAGFYEQYF. CDR3 bases: TGCGCCAGCAGCCAAGATTCCCTAGCGGGATTTTACGAGCAGTACTTC. The V gene is TRBV4-3, the J gene TRBJ2-7; TRBD2 aligns across 9 bases. Germline V gives CDR1 LGHNA, CDR2 YSLEER. The J segment lost 4 bases and the V segment lost 0 bases, leaving 7 bases of the junction unmatched. This CDR3 has 16 residues.

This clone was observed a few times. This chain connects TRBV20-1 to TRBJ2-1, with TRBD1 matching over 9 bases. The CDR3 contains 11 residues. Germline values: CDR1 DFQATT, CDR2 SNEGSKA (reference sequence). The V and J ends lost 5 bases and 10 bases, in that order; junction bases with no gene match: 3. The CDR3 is CSAGTGKEQFF. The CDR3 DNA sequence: TGCAGTGCTGGGACAGGGAAGGAGCAGTTCTTC.

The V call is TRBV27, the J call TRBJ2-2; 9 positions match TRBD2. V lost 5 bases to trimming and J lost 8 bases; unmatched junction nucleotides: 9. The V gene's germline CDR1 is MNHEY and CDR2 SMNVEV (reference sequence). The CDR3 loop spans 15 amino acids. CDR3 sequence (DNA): TGTGCCAGCAGTGGGTTAGCGGGAGTGACAGGGGAGCTGTTTTTT. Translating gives CASSGLAGVTGELFF.

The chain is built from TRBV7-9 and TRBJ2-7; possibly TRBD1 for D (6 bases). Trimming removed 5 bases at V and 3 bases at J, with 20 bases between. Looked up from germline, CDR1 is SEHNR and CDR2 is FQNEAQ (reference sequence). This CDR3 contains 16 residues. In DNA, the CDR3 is TGTGCCAGCAGCACACAAGGCACAGGGATTGTCTACGAGCAGTACTTC. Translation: CASSTQGTGIVYEQYF.

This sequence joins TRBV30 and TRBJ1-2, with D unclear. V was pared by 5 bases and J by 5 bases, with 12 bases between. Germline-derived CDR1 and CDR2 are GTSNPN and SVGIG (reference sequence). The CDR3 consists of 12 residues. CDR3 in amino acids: CAWGQSAYGYTF. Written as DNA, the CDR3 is TGTGCCTGGGGGCAGAGCGCTTATGGCTACACCTTC. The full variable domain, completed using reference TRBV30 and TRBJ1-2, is SQTIHQWPATLVQPVGSPLSLECTVEGTSNPNLYWYRQAAGRGLQLLFYSVGIGQISSEVPQNLSASRPQDRQFILSSKKLLLSDSGFYLCAWGQSAYGYTFGSGTRLTVV.

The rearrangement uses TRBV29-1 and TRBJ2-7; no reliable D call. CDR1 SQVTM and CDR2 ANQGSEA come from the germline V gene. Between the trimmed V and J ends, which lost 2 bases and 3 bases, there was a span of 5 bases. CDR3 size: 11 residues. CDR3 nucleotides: TGCAGCGTTGAAATCGGCTACGAGCAGTACTTC. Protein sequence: CSVEIGYEQYF.